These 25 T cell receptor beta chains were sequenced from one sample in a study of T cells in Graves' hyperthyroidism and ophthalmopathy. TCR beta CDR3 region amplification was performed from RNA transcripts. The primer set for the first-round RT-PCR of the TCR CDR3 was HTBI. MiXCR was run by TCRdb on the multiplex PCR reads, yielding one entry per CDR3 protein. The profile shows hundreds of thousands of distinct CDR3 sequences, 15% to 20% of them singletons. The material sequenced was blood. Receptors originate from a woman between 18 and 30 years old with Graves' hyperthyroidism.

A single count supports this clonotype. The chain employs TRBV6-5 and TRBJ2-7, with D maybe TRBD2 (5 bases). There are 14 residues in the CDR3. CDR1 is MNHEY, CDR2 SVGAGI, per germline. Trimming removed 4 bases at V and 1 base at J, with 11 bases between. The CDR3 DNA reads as TGTGCCAGCAGTTCGACGGGGATATCCTACGAGCAGTACTTC. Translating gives CASSSTGISYEQYF.

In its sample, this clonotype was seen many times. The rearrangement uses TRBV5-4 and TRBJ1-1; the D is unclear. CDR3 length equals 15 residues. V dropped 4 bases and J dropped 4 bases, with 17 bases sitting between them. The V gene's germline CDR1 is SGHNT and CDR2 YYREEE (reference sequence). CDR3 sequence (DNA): TGTGCCAGCAGCCGCGGTACGTCGATGGTCACTGAAGCTTTCTTT. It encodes CASSRGTSMVTEAFF.

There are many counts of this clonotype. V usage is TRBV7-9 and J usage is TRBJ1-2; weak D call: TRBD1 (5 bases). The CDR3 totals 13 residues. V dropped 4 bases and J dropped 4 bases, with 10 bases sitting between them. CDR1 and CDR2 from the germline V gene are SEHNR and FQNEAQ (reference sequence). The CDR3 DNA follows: TGTGCCAGCAGCTCCCAGGGACTCTATGGCTACACCTTC. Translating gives CASSSQGLYGYTF. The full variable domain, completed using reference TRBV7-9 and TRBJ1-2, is DTGVSQNPRHKITKRGQNVTFRCDPISEHNRLYWYRQTLGQGPEFLTYFQNEAQLEKSRLLSDRFSAERPKGSFSTLEIQRTEQGDSAMYLCASSSQGLYGYTFGSGTRLTVV.

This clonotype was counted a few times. CDR3 nucleotide sequence: TGTGCCAGCTCAGCCTACAGGGGGGGAAGCAATCAGCCCCAGCATTTT. It translates to CASSAYRGGSNQPQHF. This chain connects TRBV18 to TRBJ1-5, with 8 bases matching TRBD1. The germline gives CDR1 KGHSH, CDR2 LQKENI. V lost 5 bases, J lost 1 base, and 7 bases stayed unmatched. The length of the CDR3 is 16 residues.

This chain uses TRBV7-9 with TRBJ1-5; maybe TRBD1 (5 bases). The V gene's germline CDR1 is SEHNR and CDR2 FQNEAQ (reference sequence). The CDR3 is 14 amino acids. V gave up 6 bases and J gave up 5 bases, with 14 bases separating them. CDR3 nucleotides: TGTGCCAGCAGTCCAGACAGCCTCGATCAGCCCCAGCATTTT. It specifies CASSPDSLDQPQHF.

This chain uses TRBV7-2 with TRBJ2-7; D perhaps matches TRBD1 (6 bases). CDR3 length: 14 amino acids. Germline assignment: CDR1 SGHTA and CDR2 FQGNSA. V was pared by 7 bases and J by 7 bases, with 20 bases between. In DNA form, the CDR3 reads TGTGCCAGCACCACTCGACAGGCCTCGGGTGAGCAGTACTTC. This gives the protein CASTTRQASGEQYF.

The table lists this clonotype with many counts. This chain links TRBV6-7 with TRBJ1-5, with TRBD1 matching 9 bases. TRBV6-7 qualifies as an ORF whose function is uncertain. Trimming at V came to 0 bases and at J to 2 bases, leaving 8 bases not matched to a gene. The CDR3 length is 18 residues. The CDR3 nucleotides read TGTGCCAGCAGTTACTCTGGGGACAGGGCCGGGGGCAATCAGCCCCAGCATTTT. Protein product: CASSYSGDRAGGNQPQHF.

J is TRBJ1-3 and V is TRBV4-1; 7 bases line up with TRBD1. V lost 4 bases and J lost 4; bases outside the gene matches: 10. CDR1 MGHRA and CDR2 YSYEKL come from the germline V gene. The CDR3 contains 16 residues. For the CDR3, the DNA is TGCGCCAGCAGCCCCAGACAGGGATCATCCGGAAACACCATATATTTT. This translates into CASSPRQGSSGNTIYF.

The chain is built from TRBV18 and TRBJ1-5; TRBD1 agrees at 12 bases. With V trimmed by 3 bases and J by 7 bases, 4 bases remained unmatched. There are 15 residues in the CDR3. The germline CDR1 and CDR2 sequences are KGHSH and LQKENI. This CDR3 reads CASSPGTGGLQPQHF. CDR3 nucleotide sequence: TGTGCCAGCTCACCCGGGACAGGGGGCTTACAGCCCCAGCATTTT.

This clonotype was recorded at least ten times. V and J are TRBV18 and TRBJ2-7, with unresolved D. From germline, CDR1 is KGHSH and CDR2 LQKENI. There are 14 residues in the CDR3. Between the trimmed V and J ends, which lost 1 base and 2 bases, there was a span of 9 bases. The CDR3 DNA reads TGTGCCAGCTCACCACAGGTCAGGACCTACGAGCAGTACTTC. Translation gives CASSPQVRTYEQYF.

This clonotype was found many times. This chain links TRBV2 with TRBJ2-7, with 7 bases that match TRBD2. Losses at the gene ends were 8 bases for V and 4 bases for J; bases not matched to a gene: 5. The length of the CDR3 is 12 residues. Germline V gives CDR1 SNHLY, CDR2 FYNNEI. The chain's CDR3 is CASWGGTYEQYF. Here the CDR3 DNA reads TGTGCCAGCTGGGGGGGAACATACGAGCAGTACTTC.

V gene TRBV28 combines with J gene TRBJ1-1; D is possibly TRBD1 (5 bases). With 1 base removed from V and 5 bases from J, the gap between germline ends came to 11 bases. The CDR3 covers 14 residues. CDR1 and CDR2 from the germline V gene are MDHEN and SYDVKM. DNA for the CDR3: TGTGCCAGCAGTTTATTGGGACTCCGAACTGAAGCTTTCTTT. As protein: CASSLLGLRTEAFF.

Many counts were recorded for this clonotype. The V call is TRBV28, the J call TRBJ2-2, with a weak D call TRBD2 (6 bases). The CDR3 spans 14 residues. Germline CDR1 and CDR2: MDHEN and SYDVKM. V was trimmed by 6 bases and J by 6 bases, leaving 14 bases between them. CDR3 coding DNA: TGTGCCAGCAGCGAAGATTCGGGGGCCGGGGAGCTGTTTTTT. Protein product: CASSEDSGAGELFF.

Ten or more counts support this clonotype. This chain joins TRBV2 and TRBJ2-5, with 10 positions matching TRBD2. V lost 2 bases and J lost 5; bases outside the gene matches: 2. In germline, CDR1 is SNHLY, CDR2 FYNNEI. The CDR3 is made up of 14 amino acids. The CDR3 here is CASSELAGVETQYF. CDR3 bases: TGTGCCAGCAGTGAACTAGCGGGGGTGGAGACCCAGTACTTC.

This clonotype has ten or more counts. CDR3 nucleotides: TGTGCCAGCAGTGCCCGGACTACCCCCTATGGCTACACCTTC. Translated: CASSARTTPYGYTF. V and J are TRBV6-1 and TRBJ1-2; no definite D call. The germline gives CDR1 MNHNS, CDR2 SASEGT. The CDR3 has 14 residues. Trimming pared 4 bases from V and 4 bases from J, leaving 13 bases between.

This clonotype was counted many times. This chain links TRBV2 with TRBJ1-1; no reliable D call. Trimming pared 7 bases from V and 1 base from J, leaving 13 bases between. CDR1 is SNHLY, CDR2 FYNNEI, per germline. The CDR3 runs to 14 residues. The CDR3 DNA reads TGTGCCAGCACCTCCAACACCCCGAACACTGAAGCTTTCTTT. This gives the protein CASTSNTPNTEAFF.

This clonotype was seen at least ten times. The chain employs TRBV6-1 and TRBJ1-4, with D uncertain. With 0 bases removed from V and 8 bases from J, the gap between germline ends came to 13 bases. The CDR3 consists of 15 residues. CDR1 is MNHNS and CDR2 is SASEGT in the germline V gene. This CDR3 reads CASSEADHAGEKLFF. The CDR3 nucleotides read TGTGCCAGCAGTGAAGCGGACCATGCGGGGGAAAAACTGTTTTTT.

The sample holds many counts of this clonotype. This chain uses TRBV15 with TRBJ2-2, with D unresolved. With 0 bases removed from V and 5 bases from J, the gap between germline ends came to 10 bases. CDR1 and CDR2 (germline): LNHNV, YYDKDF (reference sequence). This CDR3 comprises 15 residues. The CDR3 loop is CATSREVGTTGELFF. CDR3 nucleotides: TGTGCCACCAGCAGAGAGGTGGGCACAACCGGGGAGCTGTTTTTT.

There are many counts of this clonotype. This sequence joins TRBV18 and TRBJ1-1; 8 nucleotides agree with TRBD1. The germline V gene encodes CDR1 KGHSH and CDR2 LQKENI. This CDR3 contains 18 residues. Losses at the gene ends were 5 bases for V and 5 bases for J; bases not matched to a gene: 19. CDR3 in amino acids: CASSITGTGFSRGTEAFF. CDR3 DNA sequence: TGTGCCAGCTCAATCACCGGGACAGGTTTCTCCCGGGGAACTGAAGCTTTCTTT.

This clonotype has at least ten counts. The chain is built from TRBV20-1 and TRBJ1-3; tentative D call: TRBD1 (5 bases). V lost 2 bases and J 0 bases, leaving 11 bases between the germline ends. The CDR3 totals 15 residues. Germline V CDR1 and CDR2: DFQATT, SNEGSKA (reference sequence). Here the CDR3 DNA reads TGCAGTGCTAGAAGAGGGGCCTTCTCTGGAAACACCATATATTTT. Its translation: CSARRGAFSGNTIYF.

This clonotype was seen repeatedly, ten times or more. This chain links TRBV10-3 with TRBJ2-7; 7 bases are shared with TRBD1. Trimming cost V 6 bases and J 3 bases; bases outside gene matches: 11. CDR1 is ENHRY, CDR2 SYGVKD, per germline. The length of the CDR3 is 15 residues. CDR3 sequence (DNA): TGTGCCATCAGGAACCCGGGACAGACTTTCTACGAGCAGTACTTC. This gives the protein CAIRNPGQTFYEQYF.

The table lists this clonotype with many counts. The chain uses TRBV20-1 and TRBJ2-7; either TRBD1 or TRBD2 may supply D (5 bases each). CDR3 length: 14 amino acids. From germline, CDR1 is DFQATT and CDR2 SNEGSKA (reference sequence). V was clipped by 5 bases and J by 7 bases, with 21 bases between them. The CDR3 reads CSAVPGPHYDEQYF. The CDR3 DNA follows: TGCAGTGCTGTTCCGGGACCCCATTATGATGAGCAGTACTTC.

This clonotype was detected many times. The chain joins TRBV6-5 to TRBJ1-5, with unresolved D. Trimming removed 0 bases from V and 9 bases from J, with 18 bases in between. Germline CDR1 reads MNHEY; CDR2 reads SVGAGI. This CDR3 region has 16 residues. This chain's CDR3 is CASSYSSPRDLLPQHF. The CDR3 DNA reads TGTGCCAGCAGTTACTCGAGCCCGCGAGATCTATTGCCCCAGCATTTT.

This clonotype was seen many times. As DNA, the CDR3 is TGTGCCAGCAGTTTTTACGATCGCGCCAAGCCCCTCCACTTT. Its translation is CASSFYDRAKPLHF. The rearrangement joins TRBV27 to TRBJ1-6; D unclear. V was pared by 3 bases and J by 13 bases, with 16 bases between. CDR3 length equals 14 residues. Per germline, CDR1 MNHEY and CDR2 SMNVEV (reference sequence).

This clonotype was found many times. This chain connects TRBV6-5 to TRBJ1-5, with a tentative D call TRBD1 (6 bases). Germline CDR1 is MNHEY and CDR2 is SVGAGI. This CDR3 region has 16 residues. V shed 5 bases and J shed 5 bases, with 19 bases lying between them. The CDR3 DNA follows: TGTGCCAGCAGTCCTATAGGGGCAGGGGCCCATCAGCCCCAGCATTTT. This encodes CASSPIGAGAHQPQHF.